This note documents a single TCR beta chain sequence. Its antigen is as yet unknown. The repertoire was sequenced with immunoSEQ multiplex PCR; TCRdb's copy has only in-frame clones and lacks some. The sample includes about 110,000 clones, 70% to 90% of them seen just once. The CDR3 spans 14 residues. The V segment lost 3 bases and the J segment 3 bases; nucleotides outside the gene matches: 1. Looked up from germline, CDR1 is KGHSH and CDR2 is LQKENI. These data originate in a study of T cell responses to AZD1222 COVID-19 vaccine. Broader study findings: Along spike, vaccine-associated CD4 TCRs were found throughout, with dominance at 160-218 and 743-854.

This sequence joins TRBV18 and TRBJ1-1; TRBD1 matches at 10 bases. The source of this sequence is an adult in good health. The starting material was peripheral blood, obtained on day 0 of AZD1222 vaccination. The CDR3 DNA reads TGTGCCAGCTCACCGACAGGGGGCCACACTGAAGCTTTCTTT. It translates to CASSPTGGHTEAFF.